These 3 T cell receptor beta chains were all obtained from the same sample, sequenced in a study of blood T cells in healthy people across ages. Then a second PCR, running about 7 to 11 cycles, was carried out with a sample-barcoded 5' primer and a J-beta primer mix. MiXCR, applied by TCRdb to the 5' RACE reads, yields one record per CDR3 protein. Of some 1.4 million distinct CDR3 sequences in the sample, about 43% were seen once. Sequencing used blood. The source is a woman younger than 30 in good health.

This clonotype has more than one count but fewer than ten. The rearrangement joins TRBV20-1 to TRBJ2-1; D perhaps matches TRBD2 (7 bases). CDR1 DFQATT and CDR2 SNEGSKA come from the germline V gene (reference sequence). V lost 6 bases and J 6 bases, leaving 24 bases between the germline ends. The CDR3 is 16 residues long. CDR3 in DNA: TGCAGTGCCTCTTTAGCCCGAGGGGGGGCATCCAATGAGCAGTTCTTC. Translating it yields CSASLARGGASNEQFF.

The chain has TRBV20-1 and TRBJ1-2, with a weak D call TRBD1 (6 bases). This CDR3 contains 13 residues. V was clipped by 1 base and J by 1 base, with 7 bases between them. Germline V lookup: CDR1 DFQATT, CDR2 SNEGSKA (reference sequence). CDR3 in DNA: TGCAGTGCTAGAGGGGGGCATAACTATGGCTACACCTTC. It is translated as CSARGGHNYGYTF.

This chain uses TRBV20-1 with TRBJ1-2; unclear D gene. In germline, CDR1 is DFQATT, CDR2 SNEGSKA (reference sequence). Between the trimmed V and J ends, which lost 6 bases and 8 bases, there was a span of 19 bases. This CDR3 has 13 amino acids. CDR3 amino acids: CSAPPGDYGGYTF. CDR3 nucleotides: TGCAGTGCCCCTCCCGGGGATTATGGGGGCTACACCTTC.